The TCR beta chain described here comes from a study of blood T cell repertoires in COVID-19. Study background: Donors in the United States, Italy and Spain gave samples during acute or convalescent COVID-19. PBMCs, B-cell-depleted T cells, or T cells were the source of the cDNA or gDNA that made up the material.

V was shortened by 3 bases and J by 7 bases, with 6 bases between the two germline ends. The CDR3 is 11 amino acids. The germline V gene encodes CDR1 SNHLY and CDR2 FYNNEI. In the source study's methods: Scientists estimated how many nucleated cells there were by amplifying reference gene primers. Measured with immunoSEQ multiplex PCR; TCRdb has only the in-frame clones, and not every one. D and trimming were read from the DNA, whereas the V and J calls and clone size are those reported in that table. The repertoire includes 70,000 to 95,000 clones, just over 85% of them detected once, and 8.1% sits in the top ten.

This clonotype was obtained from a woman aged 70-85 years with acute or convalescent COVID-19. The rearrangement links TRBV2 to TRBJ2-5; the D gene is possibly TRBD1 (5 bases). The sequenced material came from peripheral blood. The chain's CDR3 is CASSEQGTQYF. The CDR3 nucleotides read TGTGCCAGCAGTGAGCAGGGGACCCAGTACTTC.